These 28 T cell receptor beta chains came from one sample sequenced in a study of cytomegalovirus exposure and HLA in healthy donors. PCR amplification relied on 60 Vbeta primers (plus 13 Jbeta primers). Sequencing used immunoSEQ multiplex PCR; TCRdb keeps in-frame clones, though not all of them. Here the sample spans over 100,000 clones, around 78% being singletons. The sample taken for sequencing was PBMCs. Every receptor here comes from a woman between 25 and 40 years old in good health and CMV-seropositive.

The chain links TRBV9 to TRBJ1-6; TRBD1 might be the D (6 bases). This CDR3 contains 13 residues. V was cut by 4 bases and J by 9 bases, with 11 bases left in between. Germline V gene sequence: CDR1 SGDLS, CDR2 YYNGEE. CDR3 in amino acids: CASSQKDSSPLHF. The CDR3 bases are TGTGCCAGCAGCCAAAAGGACAGTTCACCCCTCCACTTT.

Comment on this clone: A much larger clone differs from this one at a single base, so this may be a read error. Within the sample, other DNA sequences also encode this same CDR3. The chain combines TRBV5-5 with TRBJ1-2; 7 nucleotides align to TRBD1. From germline, CDR1 is SGHKS and CDR2 YYEKEE (reference sequence). The CDR3 totals 15 residues. The V gene end was trimmed by 0 bases and the J gene end by 8 bases; junction bases not matched to a gene: 10. This CDR3 reads CASSLAWVNRGGYTF. CDR3 in DNA: TGTGCCAGCAGCTTGGCATGGGTCAACAGGGGCGGCTACACCTTC.

The rearrangement links TRBV28 to TRBJ1-2; TRBD1 agrees at 7 bases. V gave up 6 bases and J gave up 8 bases; unmatched junction bases: 6. The CDR3 consists of 12 residues. Germline V gene lookup returns CDR1 MDHEN and CDR2 SYDVKM. CDR3 in amino acids: CASSQGGEGYTF. The CDR3 bases are TGTGCCAGCAGCCAGGGGGGTGAGGGCTACACCTTC.

Only a few counts were recorded for this clone. This sequence joins TRBV19 and TRBJ2-1, with D possibly being TRBD1 (7 bases). CDR3 length equals 15 residues. Trimming cost V 1 base and J 8 bases, with 15 bases left between them. Germline lookup yields CDR1 LNHDA and CDR2 SQIVND (reference sequence). The CDR3 DNA reads as TGTGCCAGTAGTATAGGGGCAGGGGGGTCCTATGAGCAGTTCTTC. This sequence encodes CASSIGAGGSYEQFF. Together with reference TRBV19 and TRBJ2-1, the CDR3 gives the full variable domain: DGGITQSPKYLFRKEGQNVTLSCEQNLNHDAMYWYRQDPGQGLRLIYYSQIVNDFQKGDIAEGYSVSREKKESFPLTVTSAQKNPTAFYLCASSIGAGGSYEQFFGPGTRLTVL.

The rearrangement links TRBV5-1 to TRBJ2-3; 12 bases are shared with TRBD2. Germline values: CDR1 SGHRS, CDR2 YFSETQ. V lost 0 bases, J lost 6 bases, and 5 bases stayed unmatched. The CDR3 contains 16 residues. The CDR3 region has the DNA TGCGCCAGCAGCTTGGGACTAGCGGGGGCGGTGGATACGCAGTATTTT. Protein: CASSLGLAGAVDTQYF.

This clone turned up a few times. This chain joins TRBV7-3 and TRBJ1-1; TRBD1 matches 9 bases. Germline values: CDR1 SGHTA, CDR2 FQGTGA. CDR3 length: 13 residues. The J segment lost 4 bases and the V segment lost 5 bases, leaving 2 bases of the junction unmatched. CDR3 DNA: TGTGCCAGCAGCGGACAGGGGATCACTGAAGCTTTCTTT. Translation: CASSGQGITEAFF.

This clone turned up a few times. The CDR3: CASSYGREGTEAFF. The CDR3 region has the DNA TGTGCCAGCAGTTACGGCAGGGAAGGTACTGAAGCTTTCTTT. The J gene is TRBJ1-1, the V gene TRBV6-5; the D gene is possibly TRBD1 (5 bases). The CDR3 has 14 amino acids. With 2 bases removed from V and 5 bases from J, the gap between germline ends came to 12 bases. Germline CDR1 reads MNHEY; CDR2 reads SVGAGI.

This chain links TRBV6-1 with TRBJ1-5, with 7 positions matching TRBD1. The germline V gene encodes CDR1 MNHNS and CDR2 SASEGT. This CDR3 region has 16 residues. V trimming: 4 bases; J trimming: 0 bases; junction bases outside the gene matches: 6. DNA of the CDR3: TGTGCCAGCAGTGGGGCAGGGGGTTATAGCAATCAGCCCCAGCATTTT. Its translation: CASSGAGGYSNQPQHF.

Points on this clone: Other DNA sequences in this sample translate to the same CDR3. V and J are TRBV6-1 and TRBJ1-1, with a weak D call TRBD1 (5 bases). CDR1 and CDR2 from the germline V gene are MNHNS and SASEGT. V lost 3 bases, J lost 5 bases, and 10 bases lay in between. The CDR3 has 13 residues. The CDR3 reads CASSEARGTEAFF. In nucleotides, the CDR3 is TGTGCCAGCAGTGAGGCTAGGGGAACTGAAGCTTTCTTT.

This clone was counted between two and nine times. The chain employs TRBV10-3 and TRBJ1-2; perhaps TRBD1 as D (6 bases). The CDR3 is 12 residues long. Between the trimmed V and J ends, which lost 10 bases and 6 bases, there was a span of 15 bases. Germline V CDR1 and CDR2: ENHRY, SYGVKD. The CDR3 protein is CASQPTGHGYTF. The CDR3 nucleotides read TGTGCCAGCCAGCCCACAGGGCATGGCTACACCTTC.

This clone was seen a handful of times. The rearrangement joins TRBV15 to TRBJ1-4, with D unresolved. Per germline, CDR1 LNHNV and CDR2 YYDKDF (reference sequence). The CDR3 extends over 14 amino acids. V lost 4 bases to trimming and J lost 8 bases, with 14 bases between them. In nucleotides, the CDR3 is TGTGCCACCAGCACGGGAGGGTTTGGGGAAAAACTGTTTTTT. Protein sequence: CATSTGGFGEKLFF.

This rearrangement joins TRBV19 to TRBJ2-7; a possible D gene is TRBD1 (6 bases). This CDR3 region has 13 residues. V lost 7 bases and J 6 bases, leaving 16 bases between the germline ends. Germline values: CDR1 LNHDA, CDR2 SQIVND (reference sequence). This CDR3 is CASKWGRPREQYF. DNA for the CDR3: TGTGCCAGTAAGTGGGGGCGTCCCCGCGAGCAGTACTTC. Full variable domain (outside the CDR3, taken from reference TRBV19 and TRBJ2-7): DGGITQSPKYLFRKEGQNVTLSCEQNLNHDAMYWYRQDPGQGLRLIYYSQIVNDFQKGDIAEGYSVSREKKESFPLTVTSAQKNPTAFYLCASKWGRPREQYFGPGTRLTVT.

The rearrangement uses TRBV5-1 and TRBJ1-4; perhaps TRBD1 as D (5 bases). V lost 3 bases to trimming and J lost 1 base, with 7 bases between them. CDR3 length equals 14 residues. Germline V gene sequence: CDR1 SGHRS, CDR2 YFSETQ. The CDR3 loop is CASSWGGTNEKLFF. The CDR3 coding sequence is TGCGCCAGCAGCTGGGGGGGAACTAATGAAAAACTGTTTTTT.

This clone was picked up a small number of times. V gene TRBV27 combines with J gene TRBJ1-5; possible D gene TRBD1, 6 bases. Germline V CDR1 and CDR2: MNHEY, SMNVEV (reference sequence). Trimming took off 5 bases at V and 4 bases at J, with 12 bases between the two ends. The CDR3 is 14 residues long. CDR3 in amino acids: CASSPRDKNQPQHF. The CDR3 DNA reads TGTGCCAGCAGTCCCCGGGACAAAAATCAGCCCCAGCATTTT.

The chain uses TRBV7-9 and TRBJ1-4; 7 bases match TRBD1. From germline, CDR1 is SEHNR and CDR2 FQNEAQ (reference sequence). V trimming: 6 bases; J trimming: 7 bases; junction bases outside the gene matches: 14. The CDR3 covers 16 residues. DNA of the CDR3: TGTGCCAGCAGTATCGAAAATACAGGGGTGGCTGAAAAACTGTTTTTT. Amino acid sequence: CASSIENTGVAEKLFF.

This rearrangement joins TRBV25-1 to TRBJ2-7, with 7 bases that match TRBD1. J lost 0 bases, V lost 4 bases, and 6 bases had no gene match. Germline CDR1 MGHDK, CDR2 SYGVNS. This CDR3 comprises 15 residues. The CDR3 DNA reads as TGTGCCAGCAGTGCCGCCGGGACAGACTCCTACGAGCAGTACTTC. This sequence encodes CASSAAGTDSYEQYF.

The chain combines TRBV14 with TRBJ1-6, with D tentatively TRBD1 (6 bases). The CDR3 extends over 15 amino acids. Germline CDR1 reads SGHDN; CDR2 reads FVKESK. Trimming took off 3 bases at V and 12 bases at J, with 18 bases between the two ends. CDR3 sequence: CASSQGGGLLGPLHF. The CDR3 DNA reads TGTGCCAGCAGCCAGGGAGGGGGACTCCTAGGACCCCTCCACTTT.

This chain uses TRBV4-3 with TRBJ2-1; 7 bases line up with TRBD1. CDR1 LGHNA and CDR2 YSLEER come from the germline V gene. The length of the CDR3 is 13 residues. V trimming: 1 base; J trimming: 9 bases; junction bases outside the gene matches: 3. The CDR3 loop reads CASSQARQGEQFF. CDR3 bases: TGCGCCAGCAGCCAAGCCAGACAGGGTGAGCAGTTCTTC.

This chain uses TRBV6-1 with TRBJ1-2; maybe TRBD1 (6 bases). The CDR3 extends over 13 amino acids. Germline V gives CDR1 MNHNS, CDR2 SASEGT. Trimming pared 7 bases from V and 4 bases from J, leaving 13 bases between. The CDR3 nucleotides read TGTGCCAGCAAGGGGGGGCTCTTCTATGGCTACACCTTC. Translating gives CASKGGLFYGYTF.

This clone has a handful of counts. This rearrangement joins TRBV28 to TRBJ1-6; unclear D gene. Trimming pared 3 bases from V and 2 bases from J, leaving 5 bases between. The length of the CDR3 is 14 residues. Per the germline V gene, CDR1 is MDHEN and CDR2 is SYDVKM. CDR3 in amino acids: CASSFQAYNSPLHF. CDR3 nucleotide sequence: TGTGCCAGCAGTTTTCAGGCCTATAATTCACCCCTCCACTTT.

The V and J genes are TRBV28 and TRBJ1-2; 10 bases are shared with TRBD1. This CDR3 contains 15 residues. Germline CDR1 and CDR2: MDHEN and SYDVKM. J gave up 4 bases and V 5 bases, and 7 bases lay outside the gene matches. CDR3 protein: CASSLTGGLGYGYTF. The DNA for the CDR3 is TGTGCCAGCAGTCTGACAGGGGGCTTAGGCTATGGCTACACCTTC.

In this sample, this clone turned up a few times. V gene TRBV6-6 combines with J gene TRBJ2-2; D not resolved. Deletions cut 7 bases from V and 3 bases from J, with 12 bases between. There are 14 residues in the CDR3. CDR1 is MNHNY and CDR2 is SVGAGI in the germline V gene (reference sequence). CDR3: CASTWSQDTGELFF. CDR3 coding DNA: TGTGCCAGCACCTGGTCCCAGGACACCGGGGAGCTGTTTTTT.

The gene calls are TRBV11-3 and TRBJ2-7, with 9 bases aligning to TRBD1. CDR1 and CDR2 (germline): SGHNT, YENEEA. The CDR3 extends over 15 amino acids. With 4 bases clipped from V and 5 bases from J, the junction kept 9 bases outside the gene matches. The CDR3 here is CASSSGQGHRDEQYF. For the CDR3, the DNA is TGTGCCAGCAGCTCGGGACAGGGTCATAGGGACGAGCAGTACTTC.

The CDR3 coding sequence is TGTGCCAGCAGTCAGACTAGCGGGGGGGCGCGGGAGACCCAGTACTTC. It encodes CASSQTSGGARETQYF. V gene TRBV4-2 combines with J gene TRBJ2-5, with TRBD2 matching 14 bases. The V gene end was trimmed by 6 bases and the J gene end by 5 bases; junction bases not matched to a gene: 8. Germline V gives CDR1 LGHNA, CDR2 YNFKEQ. This CDR3 contains 16 residues.

The V gene is TRBV11-3, the J gene TRBJ1-1; D gene unclear. V lost 0 bases, J lost 1 base, and 3 bases lay in between. Per the germline V gene, CDR1 is SGHNT and CDR2 is YENEEA. The CDR3 runs to 13 residues. The CDR3 here is CASSLEANTEAFF. The CDR3 DNA reads TGTGCCAGCAGCTTAGAAGCGAACACTGAAGCTTTCTTT.

The count of this clone is one. The chain joins TRBV14 to TRBJ1-2; possibly TRBD1 for D (5 bases). Trimming removed 0 bases at V and 8 bases at J, with 19 bases between. This CDR3 spans 16 amino acids. The V gene's germline CDR1 is SGHDN and CDR2 FVKESK. CDR3 bases: TGTGCCAGCAGCCAAGAGATGTCAGGGACTGGAGGCGGCTACACCTTC. It translates to CASSQEMSGTGGGYTF. The entire variable domain, with the rest obtained from reference TRBV14 and TRBJ1-2, is as follows: EAGVTQFPSHSVIEKGQTVTLRCDPISGHDNLYWYRRVMGKEIKFLLHFVKESKQDESGMPNNRFLAERTGGTYSTLKVQPAELEDSGVYFCASSQEMSGTGGGYTFGSGTRLTVV.

V and J are TRBV28 and TRBJ2-5; D is uncertain. The J call may be in error: the DNA end matches TRBJ2-7 better. CDR3 size: 11 residues. CDR1 and CDR2 from the germline V gene are MDHEN and SYDVKM. The DNA for the CDR3 is TGTGCCAGCAGTTCCTCCTACGAGCAGTACTTC. This encodes CASSSSYEQYF.

The chain uses TRBV4-1 and TRBJ1-2; 8 bases line up with TRBD1. In germline, CDR1 is MGHRA, CDR2 YSYEKL. The CDR3 consists of 14 residues. J gave up 6 bases and V 6 bases, and 9 bases lay outside the gene matches. CDR3 nucleotides: TGCGCCAGCAGGAGAACAGGGGGTGCGGATGGCTACACCTTC. This gives the protein CASRRTGGADGYTF.